The entry below gives a single T cell receptor beta chain sequence along with its context. While infection was still active, Seattle patients were enrolled and then followed longitudinally. The table came from immunoSEQ multiplex PCR; TCRdb's copy has only in-frame clones and leaves some out. The repertoire holds about 300,000 clones, with over 80% as singletons. The data belong to a study of blood T cell repertoires in COVID-19. Background on the study: T cells, B-cell-depleted T cells, or PBMCs supplied cDNA or gDNA.

The CDR3 runs to 19 residues. CDR1 and CDR2 from the germline V gene are LGHDT and YNNKEL (reference sequence). The V end lost 0 bases, the J end lost 5 bases, and 23 bases lay between the germline ends. The specimen sequenced was peripheral blood. This rearrangement joins TRBV3-1 (or the pseudogene TRBV3-2) to TRBJ2-1, with D perhaps TRBD2 (6 bases). The sequence came from a woman in her forties or fifties with COVID-19, enrolled during active disease. The CDR3 loop reads CASSQDRRSGFLRHNEQFF. The CDR3 DNA follows: TGTGCCAGCAGCCAAGATCGACGGAGCGGGTTTTTGAGACACAATGAGCAGTTCTTC.